This is a list of T cell receptor beta chains from one sample in a study of shared clonotypes between healthy human individuals. The protocol was immunoSEQ multiplex PCR, while the TCRdb copy is restricted to in-frame clones and leaves out a portion. The repertoire includes over 1.4 million clones, roughly 96% of them detected once, and approximately 1% sits in the top ten. The sequenced sample consisted of naive CD4+ T cells sorted from blood. The receptors were gathered from a man aged 30 to 39 in good health. CDR3s include the opening cysteine and the closing phenylalanine or tryptophan. D genes are given only for firm matches. Where a row states a size, it is once, few, many or the class of an expanded clone; other rows omit it.

v_call	cdr3_length	clone_size	d_call	j_call	cdr3_nt	cdr3_aa
TRBV4-2	16	-	TRBD2	TRBJ2-4	TGTGCCAGCAGCCAAGGGGTAGCGGGAGTGGGAAACATTCAGTACTTC	CASSQGVAGVGNIQYF
TRBV7-9	12	-	-	TRBJ2-1	TGTGCCAGCAGCTCGCTAGGAAGTGAGCAGTTCTTC	CASSSLGSEQFF
TRBV27	14	-	-	TRBJ2-7	TGTGCCAGCAGTTTTTTGGGGGCGACCTACGAGCAGTACTTC	CASSFLGATYEQYF
TRBV7-3	13	-	-	TRBJ2-1	TGTGCCAGCAGCTCACAGGGTTACAATGAGCAGTTCTTC	CASSSQGYNEQFF
TRBV7-3	13	-	-	TRBJ1-2	TGTGCCAGCAGCTTAACTCCGCAACAGCGCTACACCTTC	CASSLTPQQRYTF
TRBV10-1	17	-	-	TRBJ2-7	TGCGCCAGCAGTGAGTCGAGCGGGACAGGAAGCTCCTACGAGCAGTACTTC	CASSESSGTGSSYEQYF
TRBV5-4	13	few	-	TRBJ2-1	TGTGCCAGCACCGAGGCGGGTCTTCGGGAGCAGTTCTTC	CASTEAGLREQFF
TRBV5-4	15	once	TRBD1	TRBJ1-2	TGTGCCAGCAGCTACCCGAGACAGGGGGCTTCTGGCTACACCTTC	CASSYPRQGASGYTF
TRBV13	12	-	-	TRBJ2-2	TGTGCCAGCAGCGCGCGGGGCGGGGAGCTGTTTTTT	CASSARGGELFF
TRBV11-3	14	-	-	TRBJ2-7	TGTGCCAGCAGCTCCGCCAGGCAACCCTACGAGCAGTACTTC	CASSSARQPYEQYF
TRBV7-2	14	-	-	TRBJ2-5	TGTGCCAGCAGCCCGAGGGACGCCCAAGAGACCCAGTACTTC	CASSPRDAQETQYF
TRBV9	9	-	-	TRBJ2-7	TGTGCCAGAGAATACGAGCAGTACTTC	CAREYEQYF
TRBV7-8	18	-	TRBD2	TRBJ2-3	TGTGCCAGCAGCGCCGGACTAGCGGGAGGGCCCGTGGCAGATACGCAGTATTTT	CASSAGLAGGPVADTQYF
TRBV7-2	15	-	-	TRBJ1-3	TGTGCCAGCAGCTTAGAAGTTACCGTCGGAAACACCATATATTTT	CASSLEVTVGNTIYF
TRBV5-1	15	-	-	TRBJ2-5	TGCGCCAGCAGCTTGGGACCGGGGCCGGGGGAGACCCAGTACTTC	CASSLGPGPGETQYF
TRBV5-1	17	-	-	TRBJ1-2	TGCGCCAGCAGACGAGTCAGAGGCGGGATGACTAACTATGGCTACACCTTC	CASRRVRGGMTNYGYTF
TRBV28	14	-	TRBD1	TRBJ1-2	TGTGCCAGCACCTTCGGGACAGGGGGCTATGGCTACACCTTC	CASTFGTGGYGYTF
TRBV11-2	16	-	TRBD1	TRBJ1-1	TGTGCCAGCAGCTTAGATTTAAACAGGGGGAACACTGAAGCTTTCTTT	CASSLDLNRGNTEAFF
TRBV10-2	13	once	-	TRBJ2-5	TGCGCCAGCAGTGAGATCACCCAAGAGACCCAGTACTTC	CASSEITQETQYF
TRBV28	13	-	-	TRBJ1-1	TGTGCCAGCAGTTTATTTCAGCTGTCTGAAGCTTTCTTT	CASSLFQLSEAFF
TRBV7-3	17	-	TRBD2	TRBJ2-2	TGTGCCAGCAGCTTAGGCGGGAGGGGTTTCGACACCGGGGAGCTGTTTTTT	CASSLGGRGFDTGELFF
TRBV18	13	-	-	TRBJ2-5	TGTGCCAGCTCAGGGAGATTACAAGAGACCCAGTACTTC	CASSGRLQETQYF
TRBV25-1	13	-	-	TRBJ1-4	TGTGCCAGCAGAAAACAGGTTAATGAAAAACTGTTTTTT	CASRKQVNEKLFF
TRBV6-1	14	-	-	TRBJ2-4	TGTGCCAGCAGTTTCAGTCATGCCAAAAACATTCAGTACTTC	CASSFSHAKNIQYF
TRBV2	16	-	TRBD2	TRBJ2-3	TGTGCCAGCAGGAGAGGAACTAGCGGACGCACAGATACGCAGTATTTT	CASRRGTSGRTDTQYF
TRBV20-1	11	-	-	TRBJ1-1	TGCAGTGCACACCCGACCCTGGGAGCTTTCTTT	CSAHPTLGAFF
TRBV28	13	-	-	TRBJ1-4	TGTGCCAGCATATCAGTGGTCCTGGGAAAACTGTTTTTT	CASISVVLGKLFF
TRBV19	15	-	-	TRBJ1-5	TGTGCCAGTAGAGGATTGGGGGGGGCCAATCAGCCCCAGCATTTT	CASRGLGGANQPQHF
TRBV5-1	13	-	-	TRBJ2-1	TGCGCCAGCAGCCTAAGAGGTCTCAATGAGCAGTTCTTC	CASSLRGLNEQFF
TRBV7-2	14	-	-	TRBJ2-3	TGTGCCAGCAGCTCCCAAGACCGCACAGATACGCAGTATTTT	CASSSQDRTDTQYF
TRBV6-1	14	-	TRBD1	TRBJ1-1	TGTGCCAGCAGAGGAGGACAGGGAGTCTATGAAGCTTTCTTT	CASRGGQGVYEAFF
TRBV5-4	13	-	-	TRBJ2-7	TGTGCCAGCAGCCTGGCGGGATCCCGAGAGCAGTACTTC	CASSLAGSREQYF
TRBV11-2	16	once	-	TRBJ2-2	TGTGCCAGCAGCTTAGTTCGTAGAACCAACACCGGGGAGCTGTTTTTT	CASSLVRRTNTGELFF
TRBV7-8	15	-	TRBD1	TRBJ2-7	TGTGCCAGCAGCTTACCTCGGACAGGTTTCTACGAGCAGTACTTC	CASSLPRTGFYEQYF
TRBV5-1	13	-	-	TRBJ2-1	TGCGCCAGCAGCTTGTGGGGGTACAATGAGCAGTTCTTC	CASSLWGYNEQFF
TRBV28	19	-	-	TRBJ2-6	TGTGCCAGCAGGGCTGACCGCAGGGCCCATCGATCTGGGGCCAACGTCCTGACTTTC	CASRADRRAHRSGANVLTF
TRBV6-5	15	-	TRBD2	TRBJ2-1	TGTGCCACCGGGGGGGTACTAGCGTTCGTCAATGAGCAGTTCTTC	CATGGVLAFVNEQFF
TRBV5-1	15	-	-	TRBJ2-1	TGCGCCAGCAGCAGCCTCGGGGGAACCTACAATGAGCAGTTCTTC	CASSSLGGTYNEQFF
TRBV10-2	16	-	TRBD1	TRBJ1-4	TGCGCCAGCAGACCGGGACAGGGGGGTAAGGGAGAAAAACTGTTTTTT	CASRPGQGGKGEKLFF
TRBV7-9	14	-	-	TRBJ1-5	TGTGCCAGAGTTGCACCAGGGCTAAGTCAGCCCCAGCATTTT	CARVAPGLSQPQHF
TRBV27	16	-	TRBD2	TRBJ2-1	TGTGCCAGCACCAACTCGTTACTAGCGGGAAACAATGAGCAGTTCTTC	CASTNSLLAGNNEQFF
TRBV10-3	15	-	-	TRBJ2-7	TGTGCCATCGGGGATATACGACTGAACTCCTACGAGCAGTACTTC	CAIGDIRLNSYEQYF
TRBV5-1	16	-	TRBD1	TRBJ1-4	TGCGCCAGCAGCTCCTTCAGGGGGCTTGGTAATGAAAAACTGTTTTTT	CASSSFRGLGNEKLFF
TRBV15	16	-	-	TRBJ1-4	TGTGCCACCAGCAGAAGCCCGACAGTTATCAATGAAAAACTGTTTTTT	CATSRSPTVINEKLFF
TRBV29-1	14	-	TRBD2	TRBJ2-7	TGCAGCGTCTTTATAGCGGGAGGGCCGAACGAGCAGTACTTC	CSVFIAGGPNEQYF
TRBV28	12	once	TRBD2	TRBJ2-7	TGTGCCAGCAGTCCCTGGGGGGGCGAGCAGTACTTC	CASSPWGGEQYF
TRBV5-8	14	-	-	TRBJ2-7	TGTGCCAGCAGCTTAGAGACAGCCTCCTACGAGCAGTACTTC	CASSLETASYEQYF
TRBV10-3	18	-	-	TRBJ2-3	TGTGCCATCAGCCCTAAGGGGAGGAGTAATGGTGCGACAGATACGCAGTATTTT	CAISPKGRSNGATDTQYF
TRBV2	13	once	-	TRBJ1-2	TGTGCCAGCAGTGAAGCGGGGTTGGGTGGCTACACCTTC	CASSEAGLGGYTF
TRBV29-1	13	-	-	TRBJ1-5	TGCAGCGTTGGACAGGCGAGCAATCAGCCCCAGCATTTT	CSVGQASNQPQHF
TRBV28	12	-	-	TRBJ1-2	TGTGCCAGCAGTATCGACAATTATGGCTACACCTTC	CASSIDNYGYTF
TRBV7-9	16	-	TRBD2	TRBJ2-7	TGTGCCAGCAGCTTACCCAAGGGACTAGCGTCCTACGAGCAGTACTTC	CASSLPKGLASYEQYF
TRBV5-1	14	-	-	TRBJ2-3	TGCGCCAGCAGCCCTGGGTCAATCACAGATACGCAGTATTTT	CASSPGSITDTQYF
TRBV19	15	-	-	TRBJ1-1	TGTGCCAGTAGTATTAGCCCACCGATGAACACTGAAGCTTTCTTT	CASSISPPMNTEAFF
TRBV28	14	-	-	TRBJ2-1	TGTGCCAGCAGTTTGGGAAGGGCAGTCGATGAGCAGTTCTTC	CASSLGRAVDEQFF